The 23 T cell receptor beta chains in this list originate from one sample, sequenced in a study of Graves' ophthalmopathy and Graves' hyperthyroidism. Amplifying from RNA transcripts, the study obtained TCR beta CDR3 regions. First-round RT-PCR employed HTBI primers, with a second-round multiplex PCR after it. Each CDR3 protein gets one entry after TCRdb re-called the multiplex PCR reads with MiXCR. In the table there are over a million distinct CDR3 sequences, less than 45% of which are singletons. The sequenced sample was peripheral blood or thyroid tissue (not recorded which). The receptors here all came from an adult man with Graves' hyperthyroidism.

This clonotype was counted many times. In DNA form, the CDR3 reads TGTGCCAGCAGCTTAGCCCAGGGAGGCAATCAGCCCCAGCATTTT. Protein sequence: CASSLAQGGNQPQHF. The chain has TRBV7-8 and TRBJ1-5; tentatively, D is TRBD1 (5 bases). V was clipped by 0 bases and J by 2 bases, with 8 bases between them. Germline lookup yields CDR1 SGHVS and CDR2 FQNEAQ. The CDR3 covers 15 residues. The full variable domain, with the rest looked up from reference TRBV7-8 and TRBJ1-5, is GAGVSQSPRYKVAKRGQDVALRCDPISGHVSLFWYQQALGQGPEFLTYFQNEAQLDKSGLPSDRFFAERPEGSVSTLKIQRTQQEDSAVYLCASSLAQGGNQPQHFGDGTRLSIL.

This clonotype has more than one count but fewer than ten. The rearrangement joins TRBV18 to TRBJ2-2; D is unclear. The CDR3 length is 14 residues. V lost 3 bases to trimming and J lost 3 bases, with 8 bases between them. CDR1 is KGHSH and CDR2 is LQKENI in the germline V gene. The CDR3 DNA sequence: TGTGCCAGCTCACCCATGGATGACACCGGGGAGCTGTTTTTT. Translation: CASSPMDDTGELFF. Full variable domain (outside the CDR3, taken from reference TRBV18 and TRBJ2-2): NAGVMQNPRHLVRRRGQEARLRCSPMKGHSHVYWYRQLPEEGLKFMVYLQKENIIDESGMPKERFSAEFPKEGPSILRIQQVVRGDSAAYFCASSPMDDTGELFFGEGSRLTVL.

The rearrangement uses TRBV29-1 and TRBJ1-1; unclear D gene. With 4 bases removed from V and 6 bases from J, the gap between germline ends came to 24 bases. The V gene's germline CDR1 is SQVTM and CDR2 ANQGSEA. The CDR3 covers 16 residues. CDR3 sequence: CSVAAVMRRRGAEAFF. The DNA for the CDR3 is TGCAGCGTTGCTGCAGTAATGAGGCGGCGGGGAGCTGAAGCTTTCTTT.

In this sample, this clonotype turned up many times. The CDR3 DNA reads TGTGCCATCAGTGAGTCGATCTCGGGGACCTACGAGCAGTACTTC. This codes for CAISESISGTYEQYF. This chain links TRBV10-3 with TRBJ2-7, with D maybe TRBD2 (5 bases). The germline V gene encodes CDR1 ENHRY and CDR2 SYGVKD. Trimming removed 0 bases from V and 2 bases from J, with 11 bases in between. The CDR3 covers 15 residues.

The rearrangement uses TRBV5-1 and TRBJ1-1; D may be TRBD1 (5 bases). This CDR3 has 15 amino acids. The ends were cut back, 0 bases at V and 0 bases at J, with 9 bases in the middle. The germline CDR1 and CDR2 sequences are SGHRS and YFSETQ. The CDR3 spells CASSLGGLMNTEAFF. As DNA, the CDR3 is TGCGCCAGCAGCTTGGGGGGACTGATGAACACTGAAGCTTTCTTT.

This clonotype has a handful of counts. The chain links TRBV2 to TRBJ1-4; no definite D call. The CDR3 covers 11 residues. The germline V gene encodes CDR1 SNHLY and CDR2 FYNNEI. Deletions cut 3 bases from V and 14 bases from J, with 10 bases between. Here the CDR3 reads CASSEDLRLFF. CDR3 coding DNA: TGTGCCAGCAGTGAGGACTTAAGGCTGTTTTTT.

This rearrangement joins TRBV6-2 or TRBV6-3 to TRBJ1-5, with D possibly matching TRBD1 (5 bases). Germline-derived CDR1 and CDR2 are MNHEY and SVGEGT. The CDR3 is 15 residues long. V was trimmed by 3 bases and J by 7 bases, leaving 16 bases between them. The CDR3 nucleotides are TGTGCCAGCAGTTATCGTGAGATTGGGGGACAGCCCCAGCATTTT. Translated, it gives CASSYREIGGQPQHF.

This clonotype was observed many times. The J gene is TRBJ1-1, the V gene TRBV19; a possible D gene is TRBD1 (6 bases). V gave up 6 bases and J gave up 0 bases, with 14 bases separating them. The CDR3 covers 15 residues. Germline values: CDR1 LNHDA, CDR2 SQIVND (reference sequence). CDR3 amino acids: CASSLIDRLNTEAFF. The CDR3 DNA is TGTGCCAGTAGCTTAATCGACAGGCTGAACACTGAAGCTTTCTTT.

The rearrangement uses TRBV20-1 and TRBJ2-3; the match to TRBD2 covers 10 bases. The germline V gene has CDR1 DFQATT and CDR2 SNEGSKA (reference sequence). The junction had 7 bases not matched to a gene; V was cut back by 6 bases and J by 4 bases. The CDR3 spans 14 residues. CDR3 loop: CSAVALAGADTQYF. In nucleotides, the CDR3 is TGCAGTGCCGTCGCCCTAGCGGGAGCAGATACGCAGTATTTT.

This clonotype was counted only a few times. The V and J genes are TRBV20-1 and TRBJ2-7, with D perhaps given as TRBD1 or TRBD2 (6 bases each). The CDR3 has 11 amino acids. Between the trimmed V and J ends, which lost 6 bases and 7 bases, there was a span of 13 bases. Germline V gene lookup returns CDR1 DFQATT and CDR2 SNEGSKA (reference sequence). CDR3 coding DNA: TGCAGTGCCCCTAGGGGGGCAGAGCAGTACTTC. Amino acid sequence: CSAPRGAEQYF.

Remarks on this clonotype: No conserved phenylalanine or tryptophan ends this CDR3, so it is likely a read error. The limits of the CDR3 on the DNA are not certain, so only TCRdb's listed CDR3 is given. V gene TRBV19 combines with J gene TRBJ2-7; the table assigns TRBD2, which was not confirmed against the DNA. The CDR3 is 8 amino acids in total, end residues counted. Germline V gives CDR1 LNHDA, CDR2 SQIVND (reference sequence). The CDR3 loop reads CASTLTGG.

The V call is TRBV7-2, the J call TRBJ2-7; unclear D gene. Germline V gene lookup returns CDR1 SGHTA and CDR2 FQGNSA. The CDR3 has 12 residues. V lost 4 bases and J lost 4, with 8 bases in between. CDR3 in amino acids: CASSYELYEQYF. CDR3 coding DNA: TGTGCCAGCAGCTATGAATTATACGAGCAGTACTTC.

V and J are TRBV4-2 and TRBJ1-4; 9 bases match TRBD1. CDR3 length equals 16 residues. Germline CDR1 and CDR2: LGHNA and YNFKEQ. Unmatched junction bases numbered 6, after V lost 1 base and J lost 6 bases. The CDR3 region is CASSQADRGEDEKLFF. The CDR3, as DNA: TGTGCCAGCAGCCAAGCCGACAGGGGGGAGGATGAAAAACTGTTTTTT.

This clonotype showed up many times. This sequence joins TRBV10-3 and TRBJ2-2; D remains unclear. Germline V gene lookup returns CDR1 ENHRY and CDR2 SYGVKD. This CDR3 has 13 residues. The V end lost 4 bases, the J end lost 9 bases, and 12 bases lay between the germline ends. The CDR3 sequence: CAISVALGWELFF. The CDR3 DNA is TGTGCCATCAGTGTTGCGCTGGGGTGGGAGCTGTTTTTT.

Details on this clonotype: A junction end diverges from the germline sequence, so it may reflect a read error. The chain employs TRBV6-5 and TRBJ1-4; TRBD1 matches at 11 bases. This CDR3 is built from 17 residues. Germline CDR1 MNHEY, CDR2 SVGAGI. Here the CDR3 reads CAISDPGQGVANEKLFF. The CDR3 nucleotides are TGTGCCATCAGTGATCCGGGACAGGGGGTCGCTAATGAAAAACTGTTTTTT.

This clonotype was seen many times. This chain connects TRBV11-2 to TRBJ1-3; the D is unclear. Germline V lookup: CDR1 SGHAT, CDR2 FQNNGV. This CDR3 contains 14 residues. The V end was cut by 1 base, the J end by 4 bases, with 8 bases between. The CDR3 protein is CASSLGSIGNTIYF. The CDR3 bases are TGTGCCAGCAGCTTAGGCAGCATCGGAAACACCATATATTTT.

This clonotype was seen only once. The chain is built from TRBV2 and TRBJ2-2; a weak D match, TRBD1 (7 bases). The V gene's germline CDR1 is SNHLY and CDR2 FYNNEI. The CDR3 is 14 residues long. V was shortened by 8 bases and J by 6 bases, with 16 bases between the two germline ends. CDR3 sequence reads: CASQGRRGAGELFF. The CDR3 DNA reads TGTGCCAGCCAAGGCCGCAGGGGGGCCGGGGAGCTGTTTTTT.

This clonotype was seen only a few times. The CDR3 region has the DNA TGTGCCAGCAGCCTGTCTATCAGCCCCCAGCATTTT. Encoded protein: CASSLSISPQHF. V usage is TRBV10-3 and J usage is TRBJ1-5; D is unclear. Germline V gene sequence: CDR1 ENHRY, CDR2 SYGVKD. Trimming cost V 10 bases and J 10 bases, with 17 bases left between them. This CDR3 region has 12 residues.

On this clonotype itself: A junction boundary mismatches the germline segment, possibly from a read error. J is TRBJ2-3 and V is TRBV25-1; no firm D call. The CDR3 is 13 residues long. Germline-derived CDR1 and CDR2 are MGHDK and SYGVNS. The CDR3 DNA sequence: TGTGCCATCAGTGAACCCCCGGCGGATACGCAGTATTTT. Amino acids: CAISEPPADTQYF.

This clonotype was recorded at least ten times. The V and J genes are TRBV9 and TRBJ2-6; a weak D match, TRBD1 (8 bases). The germline V gene has CDR1 SGDLS and CDR2 YYNGEE. The CDR3 runs 17 residues. Trimming removed 4 bases at V and 4 bases at J, with 18 bases between. CDR3 bases: TGTGCCAGCAGCCACGACAGGGGAGGGCGGGGGGCCAACGTCCTGACTTTC. Amino acids: CASSHDRGGRGANVLTF.

V gene TRBV7-8 combines with J gene TRBJ1-2; TRBD1 matches at 8 bases. Trimming took 1 base from V and 1 from J; bases not matched to a gene: 8. Germline V gene data show CDR1 as SGHVS and CDR2 as FQNEAQ. The CDR3 extends over 17 amino acids. CDR3 in amino acids: CASSLEGQVVDNYGYTF. CDR3 sequence (DNA): TGTGCCAGCAGCTTAGAGGGACAGGTGGTGGATAACTATGGCTACACCTTC.

The CDR3 region is CSARGLAGREGMKAFF. Here the CDR3 DNA reads TGCAGTGCTAGGGGACTAGCGGGCAGGGAAGGGATGAAAGCTTTCTTT. V usage is TRBV20-1 and J usage is TRBJ1-1, with D perhaps matching TRBD1 (5 bases). The V and J ends lost 3 bases and 9 bases respectively, with 26 bases between them. From germline, CDR1 is DFQATT and CDR2 SNEGSKA (reference sequence). The CDR3 is 16 residues long.

V usage is TRBV7-2 and J usage is TRBJ1-1; D is ambiguous. Between the trimmed V and J ends, which lost 3 bases and 4 bases, there was a span of 15 bases. Germline CDR1 SGHTA, CDR2 FQGNSA. The CDR3 sequence is 15 residues long. The CDR3 sequence is CASSLVLLAGTEAFF. As DNA, the CDR3 is TGTGCCAGCAGCTTGGTTTTGTTGGCTGGCACTGAAGCTTTCTTT.